What follows describes a single TCR beta chain. What it binds is unknown. The data derive from a study of CD8+ T cells in alopecia areata. Sequencing used cDNA as its template, made by extracting RNA and reverse transcribing it. Here immunoSEQ multiplex PCR was the method, and the copy in TCRdb shows in-frame clones only, minus some. The sample lists tens of thousands of clones, roughly two thirds seen once, with under 5% in the top ten. For a handful of patients, CD4+ cells were sorted into CD25+CD127- cells. Peripheral blood and lesional scalp punch biopsies were taken from alopecia areata patients. PBMCs were stained for CD3, CD4 and CD8, and CD4+ and CD8+ T cells were sorted. Germline V gives CDR1 SGHRS, CDR2 YFSETQ. This CDR3 has 15 residues. Trimming left V 5 bases short and J 3 bases short, with 17 bases between. Study conclusions and caveats: Normal skin contains resident alphabeta T cells, and these are also sequenced in scalp samples.

Sample: CD4+ Tregs sorted from blood. This rearrangement joins TRBV5-1 to TRBJ1-1, with D possibly matching TRBD1 (6 bases). The receptor was derived from a human donor with alopecia areata. CDR3 sequence reads: CASRPSGGSDTEAFF. CDR3 bases: TGCGCCAGCAGGCCCTCGGGGGGCTCGGACACTGAAGCTTTCTTT.